One sample yielded the 24 T cell receptor beta chains listed below, sequenced in a study of blood T cell repertoires in COVID-19. Sequencing used immunoSEQ multiplex PCR; TCRdb keeps in-frame clones, though not all of them. The sample lists over 35,000 clones, approximately 85% occurring once. The specimen was peripheral blood. These receptors were taken from a woman at least 80 years old with COVID-19, enrolled during active disease.

The chain is built from TRBV5-1 and TRBJ2-1; 10 bases are a match to TRBD2. The J segment lost 9 bases and the V segment lost 5 bases, leaving 11 bases of the junction unmatched. The CDR3 loop spans 15 amino acids. Germline lookup yields CDR1 SGHRS and CDR2 YFSETQ. CDR3 coding DNA: TGCGCCAGCAGACTTCAAGCGGGAGGGAAGGGTGAGCAGTTCTTC. Its translation: CASRLQAGGKGEQFF.

This sequence joins TRBV7-6 and TRBJ1-5, with a tentative D call TRBD1 (6 bases). The CDR3 covers 13 residues. Germline V gene lookup returns CDR1 SGHVS and CDR2 FNYEAQ. Trimming took 5 bases from V and 3 from J, leaving 8 bases between them. The CDR3 is CASSGGANQPQHF. The CDR3 bases are TGTGCCAGCAGCGGGGGGGCCAATCAGCCCCAGCATTTT. The full variable domain, its missing parts supplied by reference TRBV7-6 and TRBJ1-5, is GAGVSQSPRYKVTKRGQDVALRCDPISGHVSLYWYRQALGQGPEFLTYFNYEAQQDKSGLPNDRFSAERPEGSISTLTIQRTEQRDSAMYRCASSGGANQPQHFGDGTRLSIL.

The V and J genes are TRBV2 and TRBJ2-3; TRBD2 agrees at 9 bases. The germline CDR1 and CDR2 sequences are SNHLY and FYNNEI. The CDR3 has 15 amino acids. The ends lost 4 bases at V and 5 bases at J; junction bases unmatched: 7. The CDR3 protein is CASSVFAGGRDTQYF. In nucleotides, the CDR3 is TGTGCCAGCAGTGTCTTTGCGGGGGGGCGAGATACGCAGTATTTT. Filled out from reference TRBV2 and TRBJ2-3, the complete variable domain reads EPEVTQTPSHQVTQMGQEVILRCVPISNHLYFYWYRQILGQKVEFLVSFYNNEISEKSEIFDDQFSVERPDGSNFTLKIRSTKLEDSAMYFCASSVFAGGRDTQYFGPGTRLTVL.

This CDR3 reads CASSPGQHYNEQFF. CDR3 DNA: TGTGCCAGCAGCCCGGGACAGCACTACAATGAGCAGTTCTTC. This chain uses TRBV7-7 with TRBJ2-1, with 7 bases identical to TRBD1. J lost 3 bases, V lost 5 bases, and 4 bases had no gene match. This CDR3 is built from 14 residues. Germline V lookup: CDR1 SSHAT, CDR2 FNYEAQ (reference sequence). Full variable domain (outside the CDR3, taken from reference TRBV7-7 and TRBJ2-1): GAGVSQSPRYKVTKRGQDVTLRCDPISSHATLYWYQQALGQGPEFLTYFNYEAQPDKSGLPSDRFSAERPEGSISTLTIQRTEQRDSAMYRCASSPGQHYNEQFFGPGTRLTVL.

The chain carries TRBV5-5 and TRBJ1-2; D possibly corresponds to TRBD1 (5 bases). This CDR3 has 13 amino acids. Germline lookup yields CDR1 SGHKS and CDR2 YYEKEE (reference sequence). Trimming removed 0 bases at V and 6 bases at J, with 9 bases between. CDR3 sequence: CASSLASGDGYTF. The CDR3 DNA sequence: TGTGCCAGCAGCTTGGCATCGGGGGATGGCTACACCTTC.

The chain couples TRBV4-1 to TRBJ1-3; a weak D match, TRBD1 (6 bases). CDR1 is MGHRA and CDR2 is YSYEKL in the germline V gene. Trimming cost V 1 base and J 5 bases, with 15 bases left between them. The CDR3 extends over 16 amino acids. CDR3 amino acids: CASSQVGGALRNTIYF. CDR3 nucleotide sequence: TGCGCCAGCAGCCAAGTCGGGGGGGCGCTTAGAAACACCATATATTTT.

J is TRBJ2-1 and V is TRBV24-1; 9 nucleotides match TRBD1. Germline trimming cut 2 bases from V and 9 bases from J; bases unmatched to any gene: 1. This CDR3 spans 13 amino acids. Germline assignment: CDR1 KGHDR and CDR2 SFDVKD. The CDR3, as DNA: TGTGCCACCAGTGATTCGGACAGGGGTGAGCAGTTCTTC. This translates into CATSDSDRGEQFF.

This rearrangement joins TRBV18 to TRBJ1-1; the D is unclear. V shed 2 bases and J shed 1 base, with 8 bases lying between them. CDR1 is KGHSH and CDR2 is LQKENI in the germline V gene. This CDR3 comprises 14 residues. CDR3 sequence reads: CASSPSEKNTEAFF. CDR3 nucleotide sequence: TGTGCCAGCTCACCATCGGAGAAGAACACTGAAGCTTTCTTT. Variable domain in full (rest from reference TRBV18 and TRBJ1-1): NAGVMQNPRHLVRRRGQEARLRCSPMKGHSHVYWYRQLPEEGLKFMVYLQKENIIDESGMPKERFSAEFPKEGPSILRIQQVVRGDSAAYFCASSPSEKNTEAFFGQGTRLTVV.

The chain carries TRBV6-6 and TRBJ2-5; TRBD2 matches at 12 bases. Germline CDR1 is MNHNY and CDR2 is SVGAGI (reference sequence). Germline trimming cut 7 bases from V and 4 bases from J; bases unmatched to any gene: 10. The CDR3 length is 16 residues. CDR3 loop: CASTHGASGGAETQYF. CDR3 DNA: TGTGCCAGCACTCACGGGGCTAGCGGGGGGGCAGAGACCCAGTACTTC.

The V gene is TRBV7-2, the J gene TRBJ1-1, with 7 bases matching TRBD1. The CDR3 consists of 14 residues. V was clipped by 0 bases and J by 5 bases; unmatched bases: 3. The V gene's germline CDR1 is SGHTA and CDR2 FQGNSA. The CDR3: CASSLAQGSTEAFF. CDR3 coding DNA: TGTGCCAGCAGCTTAGCACAGGGGTCGACTGAAGCTTTCTTT.

This clone has just one count. V gene TRBV6-5 combines with J gene TRBJ1-4; a possible D gene is TRBD1 (5 bases). This CDR3 has 16 residues. Germline V gene data show CDR1 as MNHEY and CDR2 as SVGAGI. V was pared by 2 bases and J by 4 bases, with 14 bases between. The CDR3 coding sequence is TGTGCCAGCAGTTACGGTGGGGCAGGTGTTAATGAAAAACTGTTTTTT. The encoded protein is CASSYGGAGVNEKLFF.

The chain recombines TRBV3-1 (or the pseudogene TRBV3-2) with TRBJ1-1; D gene unclear. Trimming stripped 1 base from V and 7 bases from J, with 13 bases between. The CDR3 is 14 residues long. Germline CDR1 reads LGHDT; CDR2 reads YNNKEL (reference sequence). CDR3 amino acids: CASSQASRALEAFF. The CDR3 nucleotides read TGTGCCAGCAGCCAAGCAAGCCGTGCACTTGAAGCTTTCTTT.

As regards this clone: In the same sample, other DNA sequences code for this CDR3. The chain carries TRBV27 and TRBJ2-5; no definite D call. Trimming took 2 bases from V and 8 from J, leaving 6 bases between them. CDR1 and CDR2 from the germline V gene are MNHEY and SMNVEV (reference sequence). This CDR3 comprises 11 residues. In nucleotides, the CDR3 is TGTGCCAGCAGTTTAGGGCGCACCCAGTACTTC. This codes for CASSLGRTQYF.

The rearrangement links TRBV7-3 to TRBJ2-2, with D unclear. Germline CDR1 is SGHTA and CDR2 is FQGTGA. Between the trimmed V and J ends, which lost 1 base and 2 bases, there was a span of 2 bases. The CDR3 spans 13 residues. The CDR3 sequence is CASSLINTGELFF. As DNA, the CDR3 is TGTGCCAGCAGCTTAATAAACACCGGGGAGCTGTTTTTT.

The chain joins TRBV20-1 to TRBJ2-7; tentatively, D is TRBD2 (6 bases). The CDR3 loop spans 11 amino acids. Germline lookup yields CDR1 DFQATT and CDR2 SNEGSKA (reference sequence). V was trimmed by 6 bases and J by 4 bases, leaving 10 bases between them. The CDR3: CSATEGYEQYF. For the CDR3, the DNA is TGCAGTGCAACGGAGGGTTACGAGCAGTACTTC.

The J gene is TRBJ2-7, the V gene TRBV9; TRBD2 matches at 16 bases. Germline loops: CDR1 SGDLS, CDR2 YYNGEE. The CDR3 has 16 amino acids. V was pared by 3 bases and J by 7 bases, with 7 bases of the junction left unmatched. The CDR3, as DNA: TGTGCCAGCAGCGCCGGGACTAGCGGGGGGGCCGTGGAGCAGTACTTC. Amino acids: CASSAGTSGGAVEQYF.

The chain employs TRBV6-5 and TRBJ1-2, with 11 bases matching TRBD1. The CDR3 consists of 16 residues. In germline, CDR1 is MNHEY, CDR2 SVGAGI. Unmatched junction bases numbered 6, after V lost 2 bases and J lost 4 bases. CDR3 amino acids: CASSYIRTGGGYGYTF. In DNA form, the CDR3 reads TGTGCCAGCAGTTACATCCGGACAGGGGGCGGCTATGGCTACACCTTC.

A single count supports this clone. The rearrangement links TRBV27 to TRBJ2-2, with a weak D call TRBD2 (7 bases). This CDR3 contains 18 residues. V was trimmed by 3 bases and J by 4 bases, leaving 21 bases between them. Germline CDR1 MNHEY, CDR2 SMNVEV (reference sequence). CDR3 sequence reads: CASSFLGGGRGATGELFF. The CDR3 DNA sequence: TGTGCCAGCAGTTTCCTGGGGGGCGGGAGAGGGGCCACCGGGGAGCTGTTTTTT.

This clone was counted once. The chain joins TRBV18 to TRBJ1-2; D not resolved. CDR3 length: 16 amino acids. The V end was cut by 3 bases, the J end by 8 bases, with 22 bases between. CDR1 KGHSH and CDR2 LQKENI come from the germline V gene. CDR3 sequence: CASSPVQGRRGEGYTF. The CDR3 DNA follows: TGTGCCAGCTCACCGGTGCAAGGTCGTCGGGGAGAGGGCTACACCTTC.

This CDR3 reads CASSQRTSGRSGELFF. DNA of the CDR3: TGTGCCAGCAGCCAACGAACTAGCGGGAGATCCGGGGAGCTGTTTTTT. The V gene is TRBV4-2, the J gene TRBJ2-2; 11 nucleotides align to TRBD2. V dropped 2 bases and J dropped 6; count of bases not matched to a gene: 5. CDR1 is LGHNA and CDR2 is YNFKEQ in the germline V gene. The CDR3 is 16 residues long.

V is TRBV7-9 and J is TRBJ1-1; a weak D match, TRBD1 (5 bases). The V end lost 4 bases, the J end lost 1 base, and 10 bases lay between the germline ends. The CDR3 covers 14 residues. Germline-derived CDR1 and CDR2 are SEHNR and FQNEAQ (reference sequence). CDR3 residues: CASSSFQGNTEAFF. CDR3 DNA sequence: TGTGCCAGCAGCTCGTTTCAGGGGAACACTGAAGCTTTCTTT.

The chain uses TRBV7-3 and TRBJ2-2; possible D gene TRBD2, 6 bases. This CDR3 is 13 amino acids long. Deletions cut 5 bases from V and 7 bases from J, with 11 bases between. Germline CDR1 reads SGHTA; CDR2 reads FQGTGA. DNA of the CDR3: TGTGCCAGCAGCGAACCCGGGGGCGGGGAGCTGTTTTTT. As protein: CASSEPGGGELFF.

The chain employs TRBV15 and TRBJ2-7, with D maybe TRBD1 (5 bases). V was trimmed by 0 bases and J by 0 bases, leaving 9 bases between them. This CDR3 has 15 amino acids. CDR1 LNHNV and CDR2 YYDKDF come from the germline V gene (reference sequence). The CDR3 spells CATSRDSGSSYEQYF. In DNA, the CDR3 is TGTGCCACCAGCAGAGATTCAGGGTCCTCCTACGAGCAGTACTTC.

This chain connects TRBV5-1 to TRBJ1-4; no firm D call. CDR1 is SGHRS and CDR2 is YFSETQ in the germline V gene. Trimming removed 4 bases at V and 8 bases at J, with 18 bases between. CDR3 length: 15 amino acids. The chain's CDR3 is CASSPVGGRGEKLFF. The CDR3 DNA reads as TGCGCCAGCAGCCCGGTGGGAGGCCGAGGAGAAAAACTGTTTTTT.